The 11 T cell receptor beta chains given below trace back to one sample, sequenced in a study of shared clonotypes between healthy human individuals. Sequenced by immunoSEQ multiplex PCR; TCRdb stores in-frame clones only, minus some. The profile shows 550,000 to 700,000 clones, around 78% of them singletons. The sequenced sample consisted of memory CD4+ T cells sorted from blood. Specified subset: CD45RA-negative fraction. These receptors were collected from a woman aged 30 to 39 in good health.

The chain joins TRBV6-1 to TRBJ1-5; 8 nucleotides line up with TRBD1. The CDR3 is 16 residues long. Germline V CDR1 and CDR2: MNHNS, SASEGT. Trimming at V came to 4 bases and at J to 6 bases, leaving 11 bases not matched to a gene. The CDR3 region has the DNA TGTGCCAGCAGTGTCCCTTGGACAGGGAGTCGTCAGCCCCAGCATTTT. It translates to CASSVPWTGSRQPQHF.

The rearrangement uses TRBV11-3 and TRBJ1-1, with D unclear. Trimming cost V 7 bases and J 2 bases, with 5 bases left between them. Germline V gives CDR1 SGHNT, CDR2 YENEEA. The CDR3 length is 11 residues. CDR3 DNA: TGTGCCAGCACACTCAACACTGAAGCTTTCTTT. Its protein product is CASTLNTEAFF.

The J gene is TRBJ1-1, the V gene TRBV6-5; D unclear. Germline loops: CDR1 MNHEY, CDR2 SVGAGI. This CDR3 contains 15 residues. The V end lost 0 bases, the J end lost 0 bases, and 8 bases lay between the germline ends. In DNA form, the CDR3 reads TGTGCCAGCAGTTACTCGTCCTCCATGAACACTGAAGCTTTCTTT. This sequence encodes CASSYSSSMNTEAFF.

This clone was seen at least ten times. This sample also contains other DNA sequences that code for the same CDR3. CDR3 coding DNA: TGTGCCAGTAGTATAGATCGGGGAGGCACAGATACGCAGTATTTT. This sequence encodes CASSIDRGGTDTQYF. The V call is TRBV19, the J call TRBJ2-3; D perhaps matches TRBD2 (5 bases). The CDR3 loop spans 15 amino acids. The V end lost 0 bases, the J end lost 1 base, and 8 bases lay between the germline ends. CDR1 is LNHDA, CDR2 SQIVND, per germline (reference sequence).

The rearrangement joins TRBV5-4 to TRBJ2-2, with 7 positions matching TRBD2. The CDR3 extends over 16 amino acids. Germline loops: CDR1 SGHNT, CDR2 YYREEE (reference sequence). Germline trimming cut 4 bases from V and 1 base from J; bases unmatched to any gene: 7. CDR3 sequence: CASSDRLAGNTGELFF. CDR3 sequence (DNA): TGTGCCAGCAGCGACCGACTAGCCGGGAACACCGGGGAGCTGTTTTTT. Supplemented by reference TRBV5-4 and TRBJ2-2, the full variable domain reads ETGVTQSPTHLIKTRGQQVTLRCSSQSGHNTVSWYQQALGQGPQFIFQYYREEENGRGNFPPRFSGLQFPNYSSELNVNALELDDSALYLCASSDRLAGNTGELFFGEGSRLTVL.

This clone has a handful of counts. This probably arose from a read error, given a far larger clone one base away. Other DNA sequences from this sample encode an identical CDR3 as well. The V gene is TRBV7-9, the J gene TRBJ1-1; 7 bases map to TRBD1. Trimming cost V 3 bases and J 3 bases; bases outside gene matches: 1. The CDR3 loop spans 13 amino acids. Germline V CDR1 and CDR2: SEHNR, FQNEAQ (reference sequence). This CDR3 is CASSFDRDTEAFF. As DNA, the CDR3 is TGTGCCAGCAGCTTTGACAGGGACACTGAAGCTTTCTTT.

This chain joins TRBV5-1 and TRBJ2-5; 14 bases agree with TRBD2. The CDR3 length is 15 residues. Losses at the gene ends were 4 bases for V and 5 bases for J; bases not matched to a gene: 4. Germline V CDR1 and CDR2: SGHRS, YFSETQ. The CDR3 loop reads CASSPGTSGSETQYF. The DNA of the CDR3 is TGCGCCAGCAGCCCCGGGACTAGCGGGAGTGAGACCCAGTACTTC. Using reference TRBV5-1 and TRBJ2-5 for the parts outside the CDR3, the full variable domain is KAGVTQTPRYLIKTRGQQVTLSCSPISGHRSVSWYQQTPGQGLQFLFEYFSETQRNKGNFPGRFSGRQFSNSRSEMNVSTLELGDSALYLCASSPGTSGSETQYFGPGTRLLVL.

V usage is TRBV5-6 and J usage is TRBJ1-2, with a weak D call TRBD1 (6 bases). The CDR3 has 15 amino acids. CDR1 is SGHDT and CDR2 is YYEEEE in the germline V gene. The V and J ends lost 0 bases and 4 bases respectively, with 13 bases between them. CDR3 nucleotides: TGTGCCAGCAGCTTGGTGTTGGGGGCTAGCTATGGCTACACCTTC. It encodes CASSLVLGASYGYTF.

This clone was counted only a few times. This rearrangement joins TRBV6-1 to TRBJ2-3; 7 bases fit TRBD1. Germline V gene sequence: CDR1 MNHNS, CDR2 SASEGT. V trimming: 4 bases; J trimming: 2 bases; junction bases outside the gene matches: 6. The CDR3 contains 15 residues. The CDR3 reads CASSAKGQLTDTQYF. The CDR3 DNA reads as TGTGCCAGCAGTGCTAAGGGACAGCTCACAGATACGCAGTATTTT.

The chain has TRBV6-6 and TRBJ2-3, with D perhaps TRBD1 or TRBD2 (5 bases each). Trimming took off 5 bases at V and 4 bases at J, with 16 bases between the two ends. Germline lookup yields CDR1 MNHNY and CDR2 SVGAGI (reference sequence). The CDR3 covers 15 residues. CDR3 residues: CASSPGRITADTQYF. CDR3 in DNA: TGTGCCAGCAGTCCGGGGCGGATCACGGCAGATACGCAGTATTTT.

The J gene is TRBJ2-3, the V gene TRBV2; perhaps TRBD2 as D (5 bases). The CDR3 is 15 residues long. V lost 8 bases and J lost 1, with 16 bases in between. Germline V lookup: CDR1 SNHLY, CDR2 FYNNEI. CDR3 DNA sequence: TGTGCCAGCTTGAGGGTTGAAGCGGGCACAGATACGCAGTATTTT. Protein product: CASLRVEAGTDTQYF.